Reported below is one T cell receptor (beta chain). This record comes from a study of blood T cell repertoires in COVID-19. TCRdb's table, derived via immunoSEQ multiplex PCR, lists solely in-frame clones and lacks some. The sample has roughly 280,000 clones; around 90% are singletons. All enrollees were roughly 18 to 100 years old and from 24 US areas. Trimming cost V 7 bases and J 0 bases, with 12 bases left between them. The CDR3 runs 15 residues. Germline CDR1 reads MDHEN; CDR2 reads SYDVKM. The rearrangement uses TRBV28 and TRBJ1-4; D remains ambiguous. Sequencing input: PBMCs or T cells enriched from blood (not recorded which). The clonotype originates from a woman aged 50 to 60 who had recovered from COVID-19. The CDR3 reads CASNGGGTTNEKLFF. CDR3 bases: TGTGCCAGCAACGGAGGCGGGACAACTAATGAAAAACTGTTTTTT. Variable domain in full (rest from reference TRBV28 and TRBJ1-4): DVKVTQSSRYLVKRTGEKVFLECVQDMDHENMFWYRQDPGLGLRLIYFSYDVKMKEKGDIPEGYSVSREKKERFSLILESASTNQTSMYLCASNGGGTTNEKLFFGSGTQLSVL.